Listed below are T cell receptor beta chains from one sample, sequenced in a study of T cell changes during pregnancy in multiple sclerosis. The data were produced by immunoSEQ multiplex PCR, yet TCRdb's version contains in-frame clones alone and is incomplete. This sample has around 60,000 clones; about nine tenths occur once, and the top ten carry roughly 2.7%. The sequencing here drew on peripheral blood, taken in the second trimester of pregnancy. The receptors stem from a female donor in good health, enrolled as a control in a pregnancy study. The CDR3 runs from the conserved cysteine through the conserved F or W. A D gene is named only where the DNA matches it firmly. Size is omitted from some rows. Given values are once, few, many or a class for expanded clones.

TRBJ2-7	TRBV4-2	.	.	CASSQETGVFYEQYF	TGTGCCAGCAGCCAAGAAACCGGGGTCTTCTACGAGCAGTACTTC
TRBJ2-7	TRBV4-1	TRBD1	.	CASSQDFSDRGFQYEQYF	TGCGCCAGCAGCCAAGACTTTTCGGACAGGGGGTTCCAATACGAGCAGTACTTC
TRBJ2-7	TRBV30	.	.	CAWSVGLGVQYF	TGTGCCTGGAGTGTGGGCTTAGGGGTGCAGTACTTC
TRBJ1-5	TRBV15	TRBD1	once	CATSSRTGVIRPQHF	TGTGCCACCAGCAGCCGGACAGGAGTAATCCGGCCCCAGCATTTT
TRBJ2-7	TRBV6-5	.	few	CASSYTHEAASYEQYF	TGTGCCAGCAGTTACACACATGAAGCGGCCTCCTACGAGCAGTACTTC
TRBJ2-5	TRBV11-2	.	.	CASSLSGLETQYF	TGTGCCAGCAGCTTAAGCGGATTAGAGACCCAGTACTTC
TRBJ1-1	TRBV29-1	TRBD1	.	CSGMTGMNTEAFF	TGCAGCGGGATGACAGGGATGAACACTGAAGCTTTCTTT
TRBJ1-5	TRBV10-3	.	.	CAISEDQGYQPQHF	TGTGCCATCAGTGAGGACCAGGGTTATCAGCCCCAGCATTTT
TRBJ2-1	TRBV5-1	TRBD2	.	CASSASSGISSYNEQFF	TGCGCCAGCAGCGCCTCTAGCGGGATCAGCTCCTACAATGAGCAGTTCTTC
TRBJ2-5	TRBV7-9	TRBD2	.	CASSLGLAGPRQETQYF	TGTGCCAGCAGCCTGGGACTAGCGGGGCCGCGTCAAGAGACCCAGTACTTC
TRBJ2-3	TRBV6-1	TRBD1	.	CASTLQGASTDTQYF	TGTGCCAGCACCCTACAGGGGGCTAGCACAGATACGCAGTATTTT
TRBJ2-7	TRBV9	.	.	CASSVGATHSYEQYF	TGTGCCAGCAGCGTAGGGGCAACCCACTCCTACGAGCAGTACTTC
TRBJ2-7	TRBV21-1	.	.	CASSKEGLAGVSYEQYF	TGTGCCAGCAGCAAAGAGGGACTAGCGGGGGTCTCCTACGAGCAGTACTTC
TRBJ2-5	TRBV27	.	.	CASSGTAGGETQYF	TGTGCCAGCAGTGGGACAGCCGGAGGGGAGACCCAGTACTTC
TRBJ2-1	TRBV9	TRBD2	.	CASSPSPSGGLWDEQFF	TGTGCCAGCAGCCCCTCCCCTAGCGGGGGCCTTTGGGATGAGCAGTTCTTC
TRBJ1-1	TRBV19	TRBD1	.	CASRPTGTVNTEAFF	TGTGCCAGTAGGCCGACTGGGACAGTTAACACTGAAGCTTTCTTT
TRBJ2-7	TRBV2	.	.	CASSDTSKSYEQYF	TGTGCCAGCAGTGACACTAGCAAGTCCTACGAGCAGTACTTC
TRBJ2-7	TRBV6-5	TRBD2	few	CASTPTSGSSYEQYF	TGTGCCAGCACCCCTACTAGCGGGAGCTCCTACGAGCAGTACTTC
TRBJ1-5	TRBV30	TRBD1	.	CAWTNRGGNQPQHF	TGTGCCTGGACCAACAGGGGAGGAAATCAGCCCCAGCATTTT
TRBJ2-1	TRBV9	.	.	CASSVGRKPNEQFF	TGTGCCAGCAGCGTAGGCAGGAAGCCTAATGAGCAGTTCTTC
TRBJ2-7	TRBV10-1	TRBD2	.	CASSGAAGGNEQYF	TGCGCCAGCAGTGGGGCAGCGGGGGGAAACGAGCAGTACTTC
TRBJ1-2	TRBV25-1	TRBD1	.	CASSDGQGAIYGYTF	TGTGCCAGCAGTGATGGGCAGGGGGCAATCTATGGCTACACCTTC
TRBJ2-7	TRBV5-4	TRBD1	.	CASSPWTGAAYEQYF	TGTGCCAGCAGCCCCTGGACAGGGGCCGCGTACGAGCAGTACTTC
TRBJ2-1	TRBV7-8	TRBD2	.	CASSYGTSGGASNEQFF	TGTGCCAGCAGTTACGGGACTAGCGGGGGGGCCAGCAATGAGCAGTTCTTC
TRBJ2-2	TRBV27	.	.	CASSFGEAGELFF	TGTGCCAGCAGTTTCGGGGAGGCCGGGGAGCTGTTTTTT
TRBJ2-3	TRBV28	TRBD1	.	CASVGTGDTQYF	TGTGCCAGCGTCGGGACAGGAGATACGCAGTATTTT
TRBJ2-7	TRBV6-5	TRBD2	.	CASSTLAGPWEQYF	TGTGCCAGCAGTACTCTAGCGGGACCCTGGGAGCAGTACTTC
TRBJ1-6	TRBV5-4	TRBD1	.	CASSPGGTGNGAPLHF	TGTGCCAGCAGCCCCGGAGGGACAGGGAACGGAGCACCCCTCCACTTT
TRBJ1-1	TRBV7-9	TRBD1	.	CASRDRQGRENTEAFF	TGTGCCAGCAGGGACAGACAGGGTAGGGAGAACACTGAAGCTTTCTTT
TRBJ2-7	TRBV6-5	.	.	CASSRQGLYEQYF	TGTGCCAGCAGCCGACAGGGACTCTACGAGCAGTACTTC
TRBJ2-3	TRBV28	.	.	CASSFLYHTQYF	TGTGCCAGCAGTTTCCTCTATCATACGCAGTATTTT
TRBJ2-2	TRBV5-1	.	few	CASSFSGELFF	TGCGCCAGCAGCTTTAGCGGGGAGCTGTTTTTT
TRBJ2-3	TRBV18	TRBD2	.	CASSPRLAGVADTQYF	TGTGCCAGCTCACCTCGGCTAGCGGGAGTCGCAGATACGCAGTATTTT
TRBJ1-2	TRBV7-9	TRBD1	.	CASSLTPGQGVHLPYGYTF	TGTGCCAGCAGCTTAACACCGGGACAGGGCGTCCACCTTCCGTATGGCTACACCTTC
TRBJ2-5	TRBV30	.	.	CAWNSGAGQTQYF	TGTGCCTGGAATTCAGGGGCCGGGCAGACCCAGTACTTC
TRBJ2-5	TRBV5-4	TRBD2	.	CASSLGLAGGYWTQYF	TGTGCCAGCAGCTTGGGTCTAGCGGGAGGGTACTGGACCCAGTACTTC
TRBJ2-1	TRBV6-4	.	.	CASSDGGAPPDNEQFF	TGTGCCAGCAGTGACGGTGGGGCCCCGCCTGACAATGAGCAGTTCTTC
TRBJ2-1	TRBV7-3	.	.	CASSSGDYNEQFF	TGTGCCAGCAGCTCAGGGGACTACAATGAGCAGTTCTTC
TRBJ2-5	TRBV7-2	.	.	CASSPYQTQYF	TGTGCCAGCAGCCCCTACCAGACCCAGTACTTC
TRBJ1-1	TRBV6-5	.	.	CASESHRLNTEAFF	TGTGCCAGCGAGTCCCACAGATTGAACACTGAAGCTTTCTTT
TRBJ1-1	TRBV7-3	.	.	CASSFQGGTEAFF	TGTGCCAGCAGCTTTCAAGGGGGCACTGAAGCTTTCTTT
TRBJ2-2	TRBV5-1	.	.	CASSSGGAGGTGELFF	TGCGCCAGCAGCTCTGGGGGCGCCGGCGGCACCGGGGAGCTGTTTTTT
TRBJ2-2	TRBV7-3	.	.	CASSTGTENTGELFF	TGTGCCAGCAGCACCGGGACTGAGAACACCGGGGAGCTGTTTTTT
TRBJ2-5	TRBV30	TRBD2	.	CAWSQRAGGYSYQETQYF	TGTGCCTGGAGTCAACGCGCGGGAGGCTATTCGTACCAAGAGACCCAGTACTTC
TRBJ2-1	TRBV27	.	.	CASSWIAETVYNEQFF	TGTGCCAGCAGTTGGATAGCGGAAACCGTCTACAATGAGCAGTTCTTC
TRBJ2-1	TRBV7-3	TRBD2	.	CASSPGTSGRREQFF	TGTGCCAGCAGCCCAGGGACTAGCGGGAGACGTGAGCAGTTCTTC
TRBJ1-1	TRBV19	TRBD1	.	CASSTLTGAMNTEAFF	TGTGCCAGTAGTACGTTGACAGGGGCAATGAACACTGAAGCTTTCTTT
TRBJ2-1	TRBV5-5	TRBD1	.	CASTTGTGPYNEQFF	TGTGCCAGCACCACCGGGACAGGGCCATACAATGAGCAGTTCTTC
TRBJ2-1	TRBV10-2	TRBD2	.	CASSPSSGSSSEQFF	TGCGCCAGCAGTCCCTCTAGCGGGAGTTCGAGTGAGCAGTTCTTC
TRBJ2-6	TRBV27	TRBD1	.	CASSKQGAGANVLTF	TGTGCCAGCAGTAAGCAGGGGGCTGGGGCCAACGTCCTGACTTTC
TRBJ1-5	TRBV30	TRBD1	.	CAWGGPRTGGNQPQHF	TGTGCCTGGGGGGGACCCCGGACAGGTGGCAATCAGCCCCAGCATTTT
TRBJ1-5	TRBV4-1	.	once	CASSLNPGDNQPQHF	TGCGCCAGCAGCCTAAACCCCGGGGACAATCAGCCCCAGCATTTT
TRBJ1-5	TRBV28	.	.	CASAFPNQPQHF	TGTGCCAGCGCGTTTCCCAATCAGCCCCAGCATTTT
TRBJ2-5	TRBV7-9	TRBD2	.	CASSSLRSGSETQYF	TGTGCCAGCAGCTCCTTACGTAGCGGGAGCGAGACCCAGTACTTC
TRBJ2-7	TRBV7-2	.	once	CASSFAGGFNEQYF	TGTGCCAGCAGCTTCGCTGGGGGGTTCAACGAGCAGTACTTC
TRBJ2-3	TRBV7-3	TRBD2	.	CASSFSGSADTQYF	TGTGCCAGCAGTTTTAGCGGGAGTGCGGATACGCAGTATTTT
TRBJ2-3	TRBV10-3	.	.	CAISAQTRTDTQYF	TGTGCCATCAGTGCCCAGACTCGTACAGATACGCAGTATTTT
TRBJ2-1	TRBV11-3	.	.	CASSYGTRLYNEQFF	TGTGCCAGCAGCTACGGGACTCGACTCTACAATGAGCAGTTCTTC
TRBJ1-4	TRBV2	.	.	CASSKSEVPNEKLFF	TGTGCCAGCAGTAAGTCCGAGGTACCTAATGAAAAACTGTTTTTT
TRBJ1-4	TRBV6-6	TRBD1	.	CASSNRGEKLFF	TGTGCCAGCAGTAACAGGGGAGAAAAACTGTTTTTT